This paragraph reports one T cell receptor (beta chain). The antigen is unknown. Between the trimmed V and J ends, which lost 4 bases and 0 bases, there was a span of 16 bases. Germline loops: CDR1 SQVTM, CDR2 ANQGSEA. The CDR3 extends over 15 amino acids. This sample was taken from a study of T cell responses to AZD1222 COVID-19 vaccine. Points from the study as a whole: Recipients of two AZD1222 doses showed rising Spike-specific TCR breadth and depth. Just five to seven people given AZD1222 tested seropositive at baseline.

The analysis combined second doses at about 4 or about 12 weeks. Generated by immunoSEQ multiplex PCR, the TCRdb table keeps only in-frame clones and is missing some. The sample carries roughly 120,000 clones, 85% to 90% recorded once. This sample comprised peripheral blood, obtained 28 days after the second AZD1222 dose. The chain has TRBV29-1 and TRBJ2-7, with a tentative D call TRBD1 (6 bases). This TCR was sampled from an adult who received the AZD1222 COVID-19 vaccine. This chain's CDR3 is CSVGGTTGSSYEQYF. In DNA, the CDR3 is TGCAGCGTTGGGGGGACAACAGGTAGCTCCTACGAGCAGTACTTC.